The present T cell receptor beta chain was sequenced within a study of blood T cell repertoires in COVID-19. Per the study methods: Estimated nucleated cell counts came from reference gene primer amplification. Sequencing was performed with immunoSEQ multiplex PCR; in TCRdb, only in-frame clones are kept and a portion is missing. V and J calls and clone size come straight from that table; D and trimming were deduced from the DNA. The sample lists tens of thousands of clones; approximately 88% were seen once. Losses at the gene ends were 2 bases for V and 0 bases for J; bases not matched to a gene: 4. This CDR3 is 17 amino acids long. Germline V gives CDR1 MDHEN, CDR2 SYDVKM.

The chain links TRBV28 to TRBJ2-2; 9 bases are a match to TRBD2. The TCR comes from a human donor in a cohort sampled during active COVID-19. Source material: peripheral blood. In DNA, the CDR3 is TGTGCCAGCAGTTTAATAGCGGGGGTAGCGAACACCGGGGAGCTGTTTTTT. This encodes CASSLIAGVANTGELFF.